These 13 T cell receptor beta chains were all obtained from the same sample, sequenced in a study of blood T cells in healthy people across ages. Alongside a J-beta primer mix, a sample-barcoded 5' primer served in a second PCR lasting roughly 6 to 11 cycles. TCRdb re-analysed the 5' RACE reads in MiXCR, keeping a single row per CDR3 protein. The data contain 800,000 to 950,000 distinct CDR3 sequences, roughly 29% of them singletons. This same sample was also taken into another study, of T cells of mothers and their children.

The sample was blood. The receptors come from a woman aged 40 to 55 in good health.

This chain links TRBV28 with TRBJ2-5; 9 bases agree with TRBD1. The J call may be mistaken, given a closer DNA end match to TRBJ2-7. From germline, CDR1 is MDHEN and CDR2 SYDVKM. This CDR3 region has 14 residues. CDR3 DNA sequence: TGTGCCAGCAGTCCGCTCGGACAGGGGTACGAGCAGTACTTC. This codes for CASSPLGQGYEQYF.

This clonotype was seen more than once but under ten times. The V and J genes are TRBV5-5 and TRBJ1-1, with D uncertain. The CDR3 length is 16 residues. V was cut by 0 bases and J by 2 bases, with 14 bases left in between. CDR1 and CDR2 from the germline V gene are SGHKS and YYEKEE (reference sequence). In nucleotides, the CDR3 is TGTGCCAGCAGCTTGGAGCCAGCGAACCGTAACACTGAAGCTTTCTTT. Translated, it gives CASSLEPANRNTEAFF.

The chain has TRBV30 and TRBJ2-7, with D possibly matching TRBD1 (6 bases). This CDR3 has 12 amino acids. V lost 2 bases to trimming and J lost 6 bases, with 11 bases between them. Germline V lookup: CDR1 GTSNPN, CDR2 SVGIG (reference sequence). CDR3: CAWSTGMGEQYF. The CDR3 nucleotides are TGTGCCTGGAGTACAGGGATGGGCGAGCAGTACTTC.

This clonotype has a count of ten or more. This chain joins TRBV5-6 and TRBJ2-1, with TRBD2 identical over 15 bases. CDR3 length equals 20 residues. V was clipped by 4 bases and J by 0 bases; unmatched bases: 11. Looked up from germline, CDR1 is SGHDT and CDR2 is YYEEEE. DNA for the CDR3: TGTGCCAGCAGCGTCGAGAAGGGACTAGCGGGGGGAATCTCCTACAATGAGCAGTTCTTC. This encodes CASSVEKGLAGGISYNEQFF.

The genes are TRBV11-1 and TRBJ2-1, with D possibly being TRBD2 (5 bases). The CDR3 is made up of 17 amino acids. Germline V gene lookup returns CDR1 SGHAT and CDR2 FQDESV (reference sequence). V shed 5 bases and J shed 3 bases, with 20 bases lying between them. The CDR3 DNA is TGTGCCAGCAGCCCCGGACCCGCCACCGGGGACTACAATGAGCAGTTCTTC. This sequence encodes CASSPGPATGDYNEQFF.

In the case of this clonotype: A single base separates this from a much larger clone, so it may be a read error. The rearrangement uses TRBV6-1 and TRBJ2-6, with D possibly being TRBD1 (5 bases). The CDR3 runs 16 residues. In germline, CDR1 is MNHNS, CDR2 SASEGT. The CDR3 DNA is TGTGCCAGCAGTGAAGGGGTAGGCTCTGGGGCCAGCGTCCTGACTTTC. Protein product: CASSEGVGSGASVLTF.

The J gene is TRBJ2-2, the V gene TRBV27; no definite D call. CDR3 length: 15 amino acids. Trimming left V 4 bases short and J 7 bases short, with 16 bases between. Germline V gene sequence: CDR1 MNHEY, CDR2 SMNVEV (reference sequence). The CDR3: CASSYSGTPGGELFF. The CDR3 nucleotides are TGTGCCAGCAGTTATTCAGGAACTCCTGGCGGGGAGCTGTTTTTT.

This clonotype was observed at least ten times. Given a much more abundant clone one base away, this may be a read error. This chain joins TRBV27 and TRBJ1-4; 7 bases align to TRBD1. Germline values: CDR1 MNHEY, CDR2 SMNVEV (reference sequence). The CDR3 has 16 amino acids. With 6 bases clipped from V and 8 bases from J, the junction kept 15 bases outside the gene matches. CDR3 loop: CASSLTPGQLGEKLFF. Written as DNA, the CDR3 is TGTGCCAGCAGCCTCACTCCGGGACAGCTTGGCGAAAAACTGTTTTTT. Filled out from reference TRBV27 and TRBJ1-4, the complete variable domain reads EAQVTQNPRYLITVTGKKLTVTCSQNMNHEYMSWYRQDPGLGLRQIYYSMNVEVTDKGDVPEGYKVSRKEKRNFPLILESPSPNQTSLYFCASSLTPGQLGEKLFFGSGTQLSVL.

This chain connects TRBV3-1 to TRBJ2-1; TRBD2 agrees at 13 bases. The CDR3 runs 15 residues. V lost 5 bases, J lost 7 bases, and 5 bases stayed unmatched. The germline V gene has CDR1 LGHDT and CDR2 YNNKEL (reference sequence). The CDR3 nucleotides are TGTGCCAGCAGCGCGGGACTAGCGGGGCCGAATGAGCAGTTCTTC. Translation: CASSAGLAGPNEQFF.

This chain uses TRBV27 with TRBJ1-2; the D gene is possibly TRBD1 (6 bases). V lost 3 bases, J lost 10 bases, and 21 bases lay in between. Germline CDR1 is MNHEY and CDR2 is SMNVEV (reference sequence). The CDR3 contains 15 residues. The CDR3 region is CASSFGLAGAGDYTF. The CDR3, as DNA: TGTGCCAGCAGTTTCGGGCTTGCGGGGGCGGGTGACTACACCTTC.

The chain links TRBV10-3 to TRBJ1-5; 9 bases map to TRBD1. The V and J ends lost 10 bases and 3 bases, in that order; junction bases with no gene match: 7. The CDR3 spans 14 residues. Germline V CDR1 and CDR2: ENHRY, SYGVKD. For the CDR3, the DNA is TGTGCCACATCGACAGGGGGGAACAATCAGCCCCAGCATTTT. Its translation: CATSTGGNNQPQHF.

The rearrangement joins TRBV7-3 to TRBJ2-5; 10 positions match TRBD2. This CDR3 spans 15 amino acids. The V segment lost 4 bases and the J segment 4 bases; nucleotides outside the gene matches: 6. Per the germline V gene, CDR1 is SGHTA and CDR2 is FQGTGA. CDR3 region: CASSYSGLATETQYF. As DNA, the CDR3 is TGTGCCAGCAGCTATTCGGGACTAGCGACAGAGACCCAGTACTTC.

V is TRBV3-1 and J is TRBJ1-6; D gene unclear. Per the germline V gene, CDR1 is LGHDT and CDR2 is YNNKEL (reference sequence). The CDR3 spans 19 residues. The V and J ends lost 0 bases and 9 bases respectively, with 24 bases between them. For the CDR3, the DNA is TGTGCCAGCAGCCAAGATCTCCTTGCGAGAGACCCTGGGCTTTCACCCCTCCACTTT. This translates into CASSQDLLARDPGLSPLHF.